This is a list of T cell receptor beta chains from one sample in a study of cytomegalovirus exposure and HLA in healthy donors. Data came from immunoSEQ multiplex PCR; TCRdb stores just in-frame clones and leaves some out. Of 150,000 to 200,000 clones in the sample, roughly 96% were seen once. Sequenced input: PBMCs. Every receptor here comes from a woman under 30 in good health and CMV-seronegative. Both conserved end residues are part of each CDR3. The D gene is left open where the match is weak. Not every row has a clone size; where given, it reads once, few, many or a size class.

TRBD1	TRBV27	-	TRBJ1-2	CASSFRGPPNYGYTF	TGTGCCAGCAGTTTCAGGGGGCCCCCTAACTATGGCTACACCTTC
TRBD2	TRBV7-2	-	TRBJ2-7	CASTWTSGGARSYEQYF	TGTGCCAGCACCTGGACTAGCGGGGGGGCGCGCTCCTACGAGCAGTACTTC
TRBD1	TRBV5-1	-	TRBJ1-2	CASSYGTGKDYGYTF	TGCGCCAGCAGCTACGGGACAGGGAAGGACTATGGCTACACCTTC
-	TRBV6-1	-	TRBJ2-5	CASSPGGLQETQYF	TGTGCCAGCAGTCCAGGCGGACTCCAAGAGACCCAGTACTTC
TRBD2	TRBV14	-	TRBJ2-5	CASSQGTRRKETQYF	TGTGCCAGCAGCCAAGGGACTAGACGAAAAGAGACCCAGTACTTC
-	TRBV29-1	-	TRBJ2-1	CSAGDNEQFF	TGCAGCGCGGGGGACAATGAGCAGTTCTTC
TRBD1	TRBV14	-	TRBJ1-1	CASRKTGEGSTEAFF	TGTGCCAGCAGGAAGACAGGGGAAGGAAGCACTGAAGCTTTCTTT
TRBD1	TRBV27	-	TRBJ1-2	CASRRGQGTRGGYTF	TGTGCCAGCAGAAGGGGACAGGGGACCCGAGGAGGCTACACCTTC
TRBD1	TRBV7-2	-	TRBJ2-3	CASSWQGRGRPDTQYF	TGTGCCAGCAGCTGGCAGGGCAGGGGGCGGCCAGATACGCAGTATTTT
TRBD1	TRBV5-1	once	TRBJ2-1	CASSLDPTGGSYNEQFF	TGCGCCAGCAGCTTGGATCCTACAGGGGGCTCCTACAATGAGCAGTTCTTC
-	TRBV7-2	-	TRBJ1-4	CASSLGGGEKLFF	TGTGCCAGCAGCTTAGGGGGCGGCGAAAAACTGTTTTTT
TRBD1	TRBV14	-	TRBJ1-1	CASSQEDRRIAFF	TGTGCCAGCAGCCAAGAGGACAGGAGGATTGCTTTCTTT
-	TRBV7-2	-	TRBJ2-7	CASSLDPTALPYEQYF	TGTGCCAGCAGCTTAGACCCGACAGCATTACCCTACGAGCAGTACTTC
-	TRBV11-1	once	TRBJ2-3	CASTGHGSTDTQYF	TGTGCCAGCACCGGTCACGGGAGCACAGATACGCAGTATTTT
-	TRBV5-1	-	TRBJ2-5	CASSLVRGEETQYF	TGCGCCAGCAGCTTGGTCCGCGGGGAAGAGACCCAGTACTTC
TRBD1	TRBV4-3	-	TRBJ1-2	CASSQGLGTGWGYTF	TGCGCCAGCAGCCAAGGCCTTGGGACAGGGTGGGGCTACACCTTC
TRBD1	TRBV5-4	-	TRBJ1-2	CASSLETGRNYGYTF	TGTGCCAGCAGCTTGGAGACAGGGCGAAACTATGGCTACACCTTC
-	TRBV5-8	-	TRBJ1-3	CASSGRVSGNTIYF	TGTGCCAGCAGCGGCCGGGTCTCTGGAAACACCATATATTTT
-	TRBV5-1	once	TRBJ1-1	CASSIAGDLNTEAFF	TGCGCCAGCAGCATTGCAGGGGATTTGAACACTGAAGCTTTCTTT
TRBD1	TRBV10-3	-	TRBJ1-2	CAISERQGENGYTF	TGTGCCATCAGTGAGAGACAGGGTGAGAATGGCTACACCTTC
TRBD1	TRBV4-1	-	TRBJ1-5	CASSHLRLQGGRSNQPQHF	TGCGCCAGCAGCCACCTAAGGCTTCAGGGGGGCCGTAGCAATCAGCCCCAGCATTTT
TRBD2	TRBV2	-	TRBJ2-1	CAGEVAGGPVNEQFF	TGTGCCGGTGAAGTAGCGGGGGGGCCGGTCAATGAGCAGTTCTTC
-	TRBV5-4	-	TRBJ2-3	CASSLGGTDTQYF	TGTGCCAGTTCGCTAGGGGGCACAGATACGCAGTATTTT
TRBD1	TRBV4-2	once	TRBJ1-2	CASSHTGVLDGYTF	TGTGCCAGCAGCCACACAGGGGTGCTGGATGGCTACACCTTC
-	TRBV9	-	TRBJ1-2	CASTPTGLTNYGYTF	TGTGCCAGCACCCCAACGGGACTGACTAACTATGGCTACACCTTC
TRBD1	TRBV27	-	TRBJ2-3	CASRKGATDTQYF	TGTGCCAGCAGGAAGGGGGCGACAGATACGCAGTATTTT
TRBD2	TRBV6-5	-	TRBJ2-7	CASSSGLAGGTYEQYF	TGTGCCAGCAGTTCCGGACTAGCGGGGGGAACCTACGAGCAGTACTTC
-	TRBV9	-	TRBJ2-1	CASSVGTLSDEQFF	TGTGCCAGCAGCGTAGGGACACTCTCCGATGAGCAGTTCTTC
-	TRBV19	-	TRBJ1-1	CASSIGGTGTEAFF	TGTGCCAGTAGTATAGGGGGGACTGGCACTGAAGCTTTCTTT
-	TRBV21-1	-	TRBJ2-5	CASSKLGTGPTQYF	TGTGCCAGCAGCAAACTTGGGACAGGGCCGACCCAGTACTTC
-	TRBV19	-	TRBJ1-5	CASSDGEGSYSNQPQHF	TGTGCCAGTAGCGACGGAGAGGGATCCTATAGCAATCAGCCCCAGCATTTT